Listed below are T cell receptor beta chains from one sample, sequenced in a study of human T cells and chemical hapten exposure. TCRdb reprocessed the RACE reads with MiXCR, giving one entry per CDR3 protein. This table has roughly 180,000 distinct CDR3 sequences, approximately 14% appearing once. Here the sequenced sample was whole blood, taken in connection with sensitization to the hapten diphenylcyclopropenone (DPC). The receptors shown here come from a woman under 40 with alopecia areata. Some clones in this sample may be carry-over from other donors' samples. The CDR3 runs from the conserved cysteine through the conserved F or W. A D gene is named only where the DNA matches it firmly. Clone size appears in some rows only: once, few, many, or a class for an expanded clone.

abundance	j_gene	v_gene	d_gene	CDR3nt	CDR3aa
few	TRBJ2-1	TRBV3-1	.	TGTGCCAGCAGCCGCTTAGCGGAAGAGCAGTTCTTC	CASSRLAEEQFF
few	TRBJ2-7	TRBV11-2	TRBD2	TGTGCCAGCAGAGGGCTAGCGGGGCTAAGCTCCTACGAGCAGTACTTC	CASRGLAGLSSYEQYF
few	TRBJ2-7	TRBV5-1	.	TGCGCCAGCAGCTCGACAGCCGGGGCACACGAGCAGTACTTC	CASSSTAGAHEQYF
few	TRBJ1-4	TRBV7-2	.	TGTGCCAGCAGCTTAAACCCTAATGAAAAACTGTTTTTT	CASSLNPNEKLFF
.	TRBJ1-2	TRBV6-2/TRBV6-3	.	TGTGCCAGCAGTTACGACAGCTCCTATGGCTACACCTTC	CASSYDSSYGYTF
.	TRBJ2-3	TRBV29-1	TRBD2	TGCAGCGTTGCCGGACTAGCGGGGTCTGATACGCAGTATTTT	CSVAGLAGSDTQYF
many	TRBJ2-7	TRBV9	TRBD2	TGTGCCAGCAGCGTAGAAGAGCGGGGGGCCTCCTACGAGCAGTACTTC	CASSVEERGASYEQYF
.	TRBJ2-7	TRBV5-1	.	TGCGCCAGCAGCTCGGATCATGAGCAGTACTTC	CASSSDHEQYF
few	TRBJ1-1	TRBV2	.	TGTGCCAGCATCTTCAGGGGCGAGGAGGTGAACACTGAAGCTTTCTTT	CASIFRGEEVNTEAFF
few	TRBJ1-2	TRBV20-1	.	TGCAGTGCTAGAGAGCACAATCTTAACTATGGCTACACCTTC	CSAREHNLNYGYTF
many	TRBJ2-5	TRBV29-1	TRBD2	TGCAGCGTTGAGACTAGCGTTGGTGAGACCCAGTACTTC	CSVETSVGETQYF
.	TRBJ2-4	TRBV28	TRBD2	TGTGCCAGCAGGGCCACTAGCGGGAGAGCCAACATTCAGTACTTC	CASRATSGRANIQYF
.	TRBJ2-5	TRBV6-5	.	TGTGCCAGCAGTTCGACTTTCCAAGAGACCCAGTACTTC	CASSSTFQETQYF
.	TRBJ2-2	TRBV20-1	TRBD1	TGCAGTGCTCCTCCGGGACAGAGCACCGGGGAGCTGTTTTTT	CSAPPGQSTGELFF
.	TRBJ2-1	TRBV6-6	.	TGTGCCAGCAGTTACTCGAGGGGCAGAAATGAGCAGTTCTTC	CASSYSRGRNEQFF
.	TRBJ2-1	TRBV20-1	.	TGCAGTGCTCGTAGACAGGGAGGAGCGAATGAGCAGTTCTTC	CSARRQGGANEQFF
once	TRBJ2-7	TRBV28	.	TGTGCCAGCAGCCCGCAGCGGTTTGAGCAGTACTTC	CASSPQRFEQYF
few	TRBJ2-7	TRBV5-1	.	TGCGCCAGCAGCTTAGACAGGCCTTCCTACGAGCAGTACTTC	CASSLDRPSYEQYF
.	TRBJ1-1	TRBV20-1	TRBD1	TGCAGTGCTAGAGTCGGACAGGCGGCTTTCTTT	CSARVGQAAFF
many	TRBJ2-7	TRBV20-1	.	TGCAGTGCTAGGCCCCCCGCCGGGACTTCCCAGTACTTC	CSARPPAGTSQYF
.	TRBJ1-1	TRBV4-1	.	TGCGCCAGCAGCCAACTAGGGAGGGAGGTCCGCACTGAAGCTTTCTTT	CASSQLGREVRTEAFF
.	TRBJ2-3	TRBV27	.	TGTGCCAGCAGTCCCAGGGGTAGCACAGATACGCAGTATTTT	CASSPRGSTDTQYF
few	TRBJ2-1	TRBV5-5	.	TGTGCCAGCAGCTTATGGTCCCAGAGCTCCTACAATGAGCAGTTCTTC	CASSLWSQSSYNEQFF
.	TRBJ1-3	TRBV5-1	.	TGCGCCAGCAGCTTGGCACCGGCCAACTCTGGAAACACCATATATTTT	CASSLAPANSGNTIYF
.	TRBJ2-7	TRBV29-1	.	TGCAGCGTTGTGGGGCAGCAGACCTACGAGCAGTACTTC	CSVVGQQTYEQYF
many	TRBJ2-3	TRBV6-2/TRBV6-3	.	TGTGCCAGCAGCCAACAGGGAGATACGCAGTATTTT	CASSQQGDTQYF
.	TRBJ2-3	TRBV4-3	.	TGCGCCAGCAGCCAAGGGGGTCACGGCGCAGATACGCAGTATTTT	CASSQGGHGADTQYF
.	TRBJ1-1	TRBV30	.	TGTGCCTCCGCAGCGTTACTTCCGAACACTGAAGCTTTCTTT	CASAALLPNTEAFF
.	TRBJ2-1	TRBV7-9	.	TGTGCCAGCAGTCAAGACGGTGAGCAGTTCTTC	CASSQDGEQFF
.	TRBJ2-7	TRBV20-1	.	TGCAGTGCCCCCGGGACCCTCAACGAGCAGTACTTC	CSAPGTLNEQYF
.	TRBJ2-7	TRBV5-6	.	TGTGCCAGCAGCTTGGTTGATGAGCAGTACTTC	CASSLVDEQYF
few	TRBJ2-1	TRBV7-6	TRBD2	TGTGCCAGCAGCCCGACGGCGGGGGACGGGTACAATGAGCAGTTCTTC	CASSPTAGDGYNEQFF
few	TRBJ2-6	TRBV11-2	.	TGTGCCAGCAGCTTAGAGAGGAGGTCTGGGGCCAACGTCCTGACTTTC	CASSLERRSGANVLTF
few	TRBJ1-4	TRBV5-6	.	TGTGCCAGCAGCTATCAGGGGCCCCGCGAAAAACTGTTTTTT	CASSYQGPREKLFF
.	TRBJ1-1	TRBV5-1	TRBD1	TGCGCCAGCAGCCCGACAGGGGGAAACACTGAAGCTTTCTTT	CASSPTGGNTEAFF
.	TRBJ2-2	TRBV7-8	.	TGTGCCAGCAGCTTTGCGAACACCGGGGAGCTGTTTTTT	CASSFANTGELFF
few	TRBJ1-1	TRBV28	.	TGTGCCAGCAGTTCCTCAGGGGTGGGGACTGAAGCTTTCTTT	CASSSSGVGTEAFF
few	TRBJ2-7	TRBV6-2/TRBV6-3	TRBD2	TGTGCCAGCAGTTACGGGGGACTACTCAACTACGAGCAGTACTTC	CASSYGGLLNYEQYF
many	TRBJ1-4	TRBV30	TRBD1	TGTGCCTGGAGGACAGGGGGAGGTGAAAAACTGTTTTTT	CAWRTGGGEKLFF
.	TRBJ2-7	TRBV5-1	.	TGCGCCAGCAGCTTAGAGGCCTTCGCCTACGAGCAGTACTTC	CASSLEAFAYEQYF
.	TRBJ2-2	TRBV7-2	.	TGTGCCAGCAGCCCCGGAGTTACCGGGGAGCTGTTTTTT	CASSPGVTGELFF
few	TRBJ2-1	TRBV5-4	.	TGTGCCAGCAGCCCGTGGGGGTGGGAAAATGAGCAGTTCTTC	CASSPWGWENEQFF